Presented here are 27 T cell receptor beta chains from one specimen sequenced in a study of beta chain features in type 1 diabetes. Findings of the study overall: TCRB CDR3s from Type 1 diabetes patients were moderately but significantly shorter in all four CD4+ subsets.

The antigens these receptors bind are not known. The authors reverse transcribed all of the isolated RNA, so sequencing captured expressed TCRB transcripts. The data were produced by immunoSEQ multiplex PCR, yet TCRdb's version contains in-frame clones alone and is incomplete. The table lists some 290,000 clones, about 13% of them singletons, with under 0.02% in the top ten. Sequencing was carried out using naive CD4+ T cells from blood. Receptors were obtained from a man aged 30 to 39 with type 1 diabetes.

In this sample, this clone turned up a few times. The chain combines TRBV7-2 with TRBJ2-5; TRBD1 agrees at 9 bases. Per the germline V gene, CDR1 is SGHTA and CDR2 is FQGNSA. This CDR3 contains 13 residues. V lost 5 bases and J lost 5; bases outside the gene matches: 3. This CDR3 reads CASSAGQGETQYF. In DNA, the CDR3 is TGTGCCAGCAGCGCCGGACAGGGGGAGACCCAGTACTTC.

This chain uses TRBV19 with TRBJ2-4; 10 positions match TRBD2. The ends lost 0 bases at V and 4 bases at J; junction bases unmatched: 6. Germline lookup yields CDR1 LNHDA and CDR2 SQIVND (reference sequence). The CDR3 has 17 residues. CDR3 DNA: TGTGCCAGTAGTATAGAGAGGACTAGCGGCAGTAAAAACATTCAGTACTTC. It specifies CASSIERTSGSKNIQYF.

CDR3 protein: CASSDQRGLTGELFF. The CDR3 DNA sequence: TGTGCCAGCAGTGATCAGCGGGGCCTCACCGGGGAGCTGTTTTTT. The gene calls are TRBV6-1 and TRBJ2-2, with TRBD2 matching over 7 bases. Germline-derived CDR1 and CDR2 are MNHNS and SASEGT. The CDR3 has 15 amino acids. With 3 bases clipped from V and 4 bases from J, the junction kept 5 bases outside the gene matches.

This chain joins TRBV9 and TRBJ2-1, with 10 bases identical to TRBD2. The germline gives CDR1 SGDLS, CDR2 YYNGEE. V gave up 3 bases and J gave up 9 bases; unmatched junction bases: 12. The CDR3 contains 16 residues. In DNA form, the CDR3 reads TGTGCCAGCAGCGGCGGAGCGGGAGGGCCTCTCGGTGAGCAGTTCTTC. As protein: CASSGGAGGPLGEQFF.

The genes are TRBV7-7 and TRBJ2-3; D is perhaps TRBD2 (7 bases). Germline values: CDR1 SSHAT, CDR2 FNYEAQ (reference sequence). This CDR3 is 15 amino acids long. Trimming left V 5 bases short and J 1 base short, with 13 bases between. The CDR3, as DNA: TGTGCCAGCAGCAGAGGGGGGGCTGGCACAGATACGCAGTATTTT. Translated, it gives CASSRGGAGTDTQYF.

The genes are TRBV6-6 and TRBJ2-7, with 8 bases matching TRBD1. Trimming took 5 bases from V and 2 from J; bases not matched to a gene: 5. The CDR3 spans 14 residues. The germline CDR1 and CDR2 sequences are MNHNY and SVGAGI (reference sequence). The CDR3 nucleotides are TGTGCCAGCAGTAACAGGGGGAGAACCTACGAGCAGTACTTC. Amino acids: CASSNRGRTYEQYF.

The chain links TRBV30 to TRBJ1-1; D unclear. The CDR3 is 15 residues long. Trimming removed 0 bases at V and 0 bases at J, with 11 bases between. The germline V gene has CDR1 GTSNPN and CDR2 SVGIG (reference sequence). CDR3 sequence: CAWSVLSGMNTEAFF. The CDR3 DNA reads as TGTGCCTGGAGTGTACTCTCAGGAATGAACACTGAAGCTTTCTTT.

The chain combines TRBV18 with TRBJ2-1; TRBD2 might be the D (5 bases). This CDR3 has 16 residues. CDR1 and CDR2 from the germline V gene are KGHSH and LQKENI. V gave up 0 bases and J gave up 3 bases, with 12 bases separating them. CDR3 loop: CASSPPKAADYNEQFF. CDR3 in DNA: TGTGCCAGCTCACCACCGAAAGCGGCGGACTACAATGAGCAGTTCTTC. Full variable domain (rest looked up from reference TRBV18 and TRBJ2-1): NAGVMQNPRHLVRRRGQEARLRCSPMKGHSHVYWYRQLPEEGLKFMVYLQKENIIDESGMPKERFSAEFPKEGPSILRIQQVVRGDSAAYFCASSPPKAADYNEQFFGPGTRLTVL.

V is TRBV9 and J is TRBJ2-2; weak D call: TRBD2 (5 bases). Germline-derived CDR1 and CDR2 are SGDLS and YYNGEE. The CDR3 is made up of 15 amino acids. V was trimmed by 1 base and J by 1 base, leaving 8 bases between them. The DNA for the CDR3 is TGTGCCAGCAGCGTATCAGCGGTGAACACCGGGGAGCTGTTTTTT. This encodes CASSVSAVNTGELFF.

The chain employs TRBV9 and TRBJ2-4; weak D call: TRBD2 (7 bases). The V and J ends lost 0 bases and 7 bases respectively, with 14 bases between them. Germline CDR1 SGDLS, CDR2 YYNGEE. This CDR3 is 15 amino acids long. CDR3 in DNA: TGTGCCAGCAGCGTAGAGGGGGGGGCAAGCAACATTCAGTACTTC. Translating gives CASSVEGGASNIQYF.

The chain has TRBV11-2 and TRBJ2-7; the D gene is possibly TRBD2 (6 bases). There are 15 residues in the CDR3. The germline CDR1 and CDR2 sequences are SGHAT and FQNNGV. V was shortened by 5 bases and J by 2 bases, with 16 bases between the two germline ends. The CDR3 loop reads CASSRVGGTTYEQYF. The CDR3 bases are TGTGCCAGCAGCCGCGTGGGCGGGACGACCTACGAGCAGTACTTC.

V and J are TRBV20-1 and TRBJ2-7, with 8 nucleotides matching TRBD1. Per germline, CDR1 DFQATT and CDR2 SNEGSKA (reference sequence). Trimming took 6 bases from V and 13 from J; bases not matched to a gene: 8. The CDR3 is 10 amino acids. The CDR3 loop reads CSARDRLEYF. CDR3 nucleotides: TGCAGTGCGAGGGACAGGTTGGAATACTTC.

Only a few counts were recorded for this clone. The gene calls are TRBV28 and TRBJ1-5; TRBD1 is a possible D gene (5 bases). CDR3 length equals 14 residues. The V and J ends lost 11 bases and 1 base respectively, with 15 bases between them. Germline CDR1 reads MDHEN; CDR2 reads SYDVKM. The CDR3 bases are TGTGCCGGAAGCGGGGGGGGAAGCAATCAGCCCCAGCATTTT. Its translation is CAGSGGGSNQPQHF.

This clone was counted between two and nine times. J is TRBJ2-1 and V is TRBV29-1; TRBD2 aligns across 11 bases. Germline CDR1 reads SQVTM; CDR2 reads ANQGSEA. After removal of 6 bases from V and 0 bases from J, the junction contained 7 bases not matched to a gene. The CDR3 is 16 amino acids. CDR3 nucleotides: TGCAGCGTCCGACTTACTAGCGGGAGCTCCTACAATGAGCAGTTCTTC. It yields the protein CSVRLTSGSSYNEQFF.

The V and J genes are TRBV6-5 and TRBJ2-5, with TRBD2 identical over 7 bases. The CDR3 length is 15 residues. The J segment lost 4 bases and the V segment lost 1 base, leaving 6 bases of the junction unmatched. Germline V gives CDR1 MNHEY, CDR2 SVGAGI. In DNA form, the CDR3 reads TGTGCCAGCAGTTACTTCCCGTGGGGGGGAGAGACCCAGTACTTC. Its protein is CASSYFPWGGETQYF.

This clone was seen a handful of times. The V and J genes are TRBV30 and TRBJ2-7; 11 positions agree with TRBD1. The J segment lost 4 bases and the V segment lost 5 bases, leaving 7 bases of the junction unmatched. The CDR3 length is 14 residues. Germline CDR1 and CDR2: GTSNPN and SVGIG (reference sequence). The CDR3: CAWDTGTGGYEQYF. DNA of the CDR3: TGTGCCTGGGACACCGGGACAGGGGGTTACGAGCAGTACTTC.

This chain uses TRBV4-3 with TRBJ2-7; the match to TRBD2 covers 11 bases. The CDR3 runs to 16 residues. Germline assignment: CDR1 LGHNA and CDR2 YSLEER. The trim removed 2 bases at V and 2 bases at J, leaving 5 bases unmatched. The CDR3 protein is CASSQSTSGSTYEQYF. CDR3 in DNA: TGCGCCAGCAGCCAAAGTACTAGCGGGAGCACCTACGAGCAGTACTTC.

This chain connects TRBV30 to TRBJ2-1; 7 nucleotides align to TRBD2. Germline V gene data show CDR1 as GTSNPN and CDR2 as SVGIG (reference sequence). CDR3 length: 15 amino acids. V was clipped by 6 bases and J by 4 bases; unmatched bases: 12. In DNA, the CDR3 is TGTGCCTGCACGCCAGGTGGGGGGGTTTACAATGAGCAGTTCTTC. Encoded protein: CACTPGGGVYNEQFF.

Written as DNA, the CDR3 is TGCGCCAGCAGCTTGAAGCCAGGGGTTGAAGCTTTCTTT. Residues: CASSLKPGVEAFF. The V gene is TRBV5-1, the J gene TRBJ1-1, with TRBD1 as a possible D gene (6 bases). V lost 1 base to trimming and J lost 7 bases, with 11 bases between them. The CDR3 is 13 amino acids. Germline assignment: CDR1 SGHRS and CDR2 YFSETQ. The entire variable domain, with the rest obtained from reference TRBV5-1 and TRBJ1-1, is as follows: KAGVTQTPRYLIKTRGQQVTLSCSPISGHRSVSWYQQTPGQGLQFLFEYFSETQRNKGNFPGRFSGRQFSNSRSEMNVSTLELGDSALYLCASSLKPGVEAFFGQGTRLTVV.

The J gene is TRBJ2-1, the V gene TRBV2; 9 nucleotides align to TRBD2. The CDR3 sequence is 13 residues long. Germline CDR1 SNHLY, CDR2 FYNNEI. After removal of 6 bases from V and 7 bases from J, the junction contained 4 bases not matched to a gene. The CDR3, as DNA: TGTGCCAGCAGGCTAGCGGGATCAAATGAGCAGTTCTTC. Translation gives CASRLAGSNEQFF.

The CDR3 spells CASSLSGRYEQFF. DNA of the CDR3: TGTGCCAGCAGCTTATCAGGGAGGTATGAGCAGTTCTTC. This chain connects TRBV7-2 to TRBJ2-1; a weak D match, TRBD2 (6 bases). CDR1 SGHTA and CDR2 FQGNSA come from the germline V gene. The V gene lost 2 bases and the J gene lost 8 bases, with 10 bases spanning the gap. The CDR3 has 13 residues. The complete variable domain, with remaining parts taken from reference TRBV7-2 and TRBJ2-1, reads GAGVSQSPSNKVTEKGKDVELRCDPISGHTALYWYRQSLGQGLEFLIYFQGNSAPDKSGLPSDRFSAERTGGSVSTLTIQRTQQEDSAVYLCASSLSGRYEQFFGPGTRLTVL.

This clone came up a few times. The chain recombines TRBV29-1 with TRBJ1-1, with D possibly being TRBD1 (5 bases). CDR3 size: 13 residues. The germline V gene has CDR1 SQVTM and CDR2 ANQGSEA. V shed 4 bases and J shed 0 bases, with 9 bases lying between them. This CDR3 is CSVGTLMNTEAFF. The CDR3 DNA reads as TGCAGCGTTGGGACACTCATGAACACTGAAGCTTTCTTT.

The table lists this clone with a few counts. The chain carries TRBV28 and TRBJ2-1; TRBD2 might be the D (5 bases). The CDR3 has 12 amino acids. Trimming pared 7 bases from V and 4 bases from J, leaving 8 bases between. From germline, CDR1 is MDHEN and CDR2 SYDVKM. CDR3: CASKGDYNEQFF. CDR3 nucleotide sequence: TGTGCCAGCAAGGGAGATTACAATGAGCAGTTCTTC.

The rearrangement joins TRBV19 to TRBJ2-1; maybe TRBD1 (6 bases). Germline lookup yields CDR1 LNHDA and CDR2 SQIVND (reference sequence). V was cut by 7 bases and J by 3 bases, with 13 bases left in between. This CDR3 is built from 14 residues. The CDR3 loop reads CASKDSLLYNEQFF. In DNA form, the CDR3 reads TGTGCCAGTAAGGACAGCCTTCTCTACAATGAGCAGTTCTTC.

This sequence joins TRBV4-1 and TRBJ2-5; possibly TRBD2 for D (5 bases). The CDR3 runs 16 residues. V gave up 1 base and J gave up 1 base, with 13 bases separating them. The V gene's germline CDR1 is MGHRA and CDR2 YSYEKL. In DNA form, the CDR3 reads TGCGCCAGCAGCCAAGGTCCTTGGACTTTCCAAGAGACCCAGTACTTC. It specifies CASSQGPWTFQETQYF.

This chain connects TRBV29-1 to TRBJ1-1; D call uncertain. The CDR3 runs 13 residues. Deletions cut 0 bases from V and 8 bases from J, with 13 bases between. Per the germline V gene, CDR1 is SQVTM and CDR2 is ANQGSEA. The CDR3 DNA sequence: TGCAGCGTTGAAGATCCCGTAGCACGAGAAGCTTTCTTT. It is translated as CSVEDPVAREAFF.

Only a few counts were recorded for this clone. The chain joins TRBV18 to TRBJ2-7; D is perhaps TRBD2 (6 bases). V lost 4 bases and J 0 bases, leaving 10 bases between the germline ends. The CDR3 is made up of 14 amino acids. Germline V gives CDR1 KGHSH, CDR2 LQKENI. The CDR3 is CASSRTGSSYEQYF. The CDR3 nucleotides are TGTGCCAGCTCACGCACCGGGAGCTCCTACGAGCAGTACTTC.